This TCR beta chain was recovered during a study of Ad26.COV2.S vaccination and SARS-CoV-2 variants. General study findings and limits: With respect to non-spike TCR breadth, vaccine and placebo recipients were similar.

Treatment defined: some 20 received Ad26.COV2.S at low or high dose, single or two shots; 5 received placebo; per-sample allocation not given. The study sampled participants on day 63 after the first vaccine or placebo injection. Trimming removed 0 bases at V and 5 bases at J, with 12 bases between. CDR1 and CDR2 from the germline V gene are SGHRS and YFSETQ. The CDR3 loop spans 14 amino acids. In the case of this clone: The target antigen is unknown. Other DNA sequences in this sample translate to the same CDR3.

Method: immunoSEQ multiplex PCR; TCRdb's copy keeps in-frame clones and lacks some. The sample carries about 440,000 clones, around 90% recorded once. The TCR comes from a person aged 18-60 years who received the Ad26.COV2.S COVID-19 vaccine or a placebo. V is TRBV5-1 and J is TRBJ2-7; D may be TRBD2 (5 bases). The source was peripheral blood, collected in a trial of Ad26.COV2.S vaccine versus placebo. The CDR3 DNA reads as TGCGCCAGCAGCTTGGCCTCGGGGAATCACGAGCAGTACTTC. It encodes CASSLASGNHEQYF.